This TCR beta chain stems from a study of T-cell memory formation after mild COVID-19. Each CDR3 protein gets one entry after TCRdb re-called the 5' RACE reads with MiXCR. The table has some 450,000 distinct CDR3 sequences, about 19% seen once; the top ten hold around 8.4%. The length of the CDR3 is 14 residues. CDR1 is LGHDT, CDR2 YNNKEL, per germline (reference sequence). V was clipped by 5 bases and J by 4 bases, with 11 bases between them. The sample comprised PBMCs or a T cell subset sorted from them (not recorded which). This receptor was obtained from an adult woman who had mild COVID-19 (a few samples of this study predate the infection). Cell type and time point are not known. The chain uses TRBV3-1 and TRBJ2-2, with no clear D. The DNA of the CDR3 is TGTGCCAGCAGCTACCTCCGCGCCACCGGGGAGCTGTTTTTT. It specifies CASSYLRATGELFF.